These 5 T cell receptor beta chains share one sample of origin, sequenced in a study of post-analysis software for immune sequencing data. Study results and caveats: A handful of TRBV segments appeared more often in patients than in controls, and TRBV5-6, TRBV5-1 and TRBV20-1 were among these.

Their antigens remain unidentified. Prepared TCR beta cDNA libraries contained unique molecular identifiers. TCRdb called the PCR reads again in MiXCR, with one record for every CDR3 protein. The sample lists around 700,000 distinct CDR3 sequences; more than 50% were seen once. Sequenced material: blood. These receptors were taken from a girl aged 2 to 9 with multiple sclerosis.

J is TRBJ2-5 and V is TRBV12-5, with D maybe TRBD2 (5 bases). The germline V and J ends were trimmed by 7 bases and 7 bases, with 22 bases remaining between them. Germline V gives CDR1 LGHNT, CDR2 FRNRAP. This CDR3 has 15 residues. DNA for the CDR3: TGTGCTAGTGCCCTGAGCGGCGCCCTAGCAGGGACCCAGTACTTC. As protein: CASALSGALAGTQYF.

This rearrangement joins TRBV12-3 or TRBV12-4 to TRBJ1-1, with unresolved D. CDR3 length equals 12 residues. V was clipped by 7 bases and J by 3 bases, with 9 bases between them. In nucleotides, the CDR3 is TGTGCCAGCACCGATGCGTACACTGAAGCTTTCTTT. This codes for CASTDAYTEAFF.

This chain links TRBV15 with TRBJ2-1, with TRBD1 as a possible D gene (5 bases). The CDR3 length is 14 residues. Per the germline V gene, CDR1 is LNHNV and CDR2 is YYDKDF (reference sequence). The V gene lost 4 bases and the J gene lost 4 bases, with 11 bases spanning the gap. CDR3 sequence reads: CATSTRGQYNEQFF. In nucleotides, the CDR3 is TGTGCCACCAGCACGCGAGGACAATACAATGAGCAGTTCTTC.

The chain employs TRBV10-3 and TRBJ1-1, with 7 bases matching TRBD1. Germline lookup yields CDR1 ENHRY and CDR2 SYGVKD. This CDR3 region has 13 residues. V was pared by 6 bases and J by 10 bases, with 11 bases of the junction left unmatched. CDR3 protein: CAIRLEGAYRAFF. CDR3 bases: TGTGCCATCAGGCTAGAGGGGGCCTATAGAGCTTTCTTT.

V gene TRBV20-1 combines with J gene TRBJ2-5; D may be TRBD1 (6 bases). CDR1 DFQATT and CDR2 SNEGSKA come from the germline V gene (reference sequence). Trimming removed 6 bases at V and 5 bases at J, with 16 bases between. CDR3 length: 13 amino acids. This chain's CDR3 is CSANRVVGETQYF. The CDR3, as DNA: TGCAGTGCGAACAGGGTTGTCGGGGAGACCCAGTACTTC.